Listed below are T cell receptor beta chains from one sample, sequenced in a study of blood T cell repertoires in COVID-19. TCRdb's copy holds only in-frame clones and misses some; the assay was immunoSEQ multiplex PCR. The sample has approximately 150,000 clones; over 85% are singletons. The material sequenced was peripheral blood. The receptors originated from a human donor in a cohort sampled during active COVID-19. Each CDR3 is given with its conserved first and last residue. Each record gives: clone size, D gene, J gene, V gene, CDR3 protein, CDR3 DNA. D genes are given only for firm matches. Where a row states a size, it is once, few, many or the class of an expanded clone; other rows omit it.

clone_size: NA; d_call: NA; j_call: TRBJ1-2; v_call: TRBV11-2; cdr3_aa: CASTPRLNYGYTF; cdr3_nt: TGTGCCAGCACCCCAAGACTTAACTATGGCTACACCTTC
clone_size: NA; d_call: TRBD2; j_call: TRBJ2-7; v_call: TRBV4-2; cdr3_aa: CASSQGSGGAYEQYF; cdr3_nt: TGTGCCAGCAGCCAAGGAAGCGGGGGGGCTTACGAGCAGTACTTC
clone_size: NA; d_call: TRBD1; j_call: TRBJ1-2; v_call: TRBV5-1; cdr3_aa: CASSLASGQILYGYTF; cdr3_nt: TGCGCCAGCAGCTTGGCCTCGGGACAGATCCTCTATGGCTACACCTTC
clone_size: NA; d_call: NA; j_call: TRBJ2-5; v_call: TRBV3-1/TRBV3-2; cdr3_aa: CASSLKLTSKETQYF; cdr3_nt: TGTGCCAGCAGCCTCAAGCTCACTAGCAAAGAGACCCAGTACTTC
clone_size: NA; d_call: TRBD1; j_call: TRBJ2-3; v_call: TRBV29-1; cdr3_aa: CSVRGPPDTQYF; cdr3_nt: TGCAGCGTCAGGGGGCCCCCAGATACGCAGTATTTT
clone_size: NA; d_call: NA; j_call: TRBJ1-1; v_call: TRBV5-4; cdr3_aa: CASSLRGGNTEAFF; cdr3_nt: TGTGCCAGCAGCCTGAGGGGGGGGAACACTGAAGCTTTCTTT
clone_size: NA; d_call: TRBD1; j_call: TRBJ2-1; v_call: TRBV9; cdr3_aa: CASSPSGTGDYNEQFF; cdr3_nt: TGTGCCAGCAGCCCCTCCGGGACAGGGGATTACAATGAGCAGTTCTTC
clone_size: NA; d_call: TRBD2; j_call: TRBJ2-3; v_call: TRBV30; cdr3_aa: CAWSPGLAGGASTDTQYF; cdr3_nt: TGTGCCTGGAGTCCGGGACTAGCGGGGGGCGCAAGCACAGATACGCAGTATTTT
clone_size: NA; d_call: NA; j_call: TRBJ1-5; v_call: TRBV6-2/TRBV6-3; cdr3_aa: CASSYGRDNQPQHF; cdr3_nt: TGTGCCAGCAGTTACGGTCGGGACAATCAGCCCCAGCATTTT
clone_size: NA; d_call: NA; j_call: TRBJ1-3; v_call: TRBV6-6; cdr3_aa: CASSRRTGNTIYF; cdr3_nt: TGTGCCAGCAGCCGACGGACAGGAAACACCATATATTTT
clone_size: NA; d_call: NA; j_call: TRBJ1-1; v_call: TRBV25-1; cdr3_aa: CASSEYAGKNTEAFF; cdr3_nt: TGTGCCAGCAGTGAATATGCGGGCAAGAACACTGAAGCTTTCTTT
clone_size: NA; d_call: NA; j_call: TRBJ1-4; v_call: TRBV5-1; cdr3_aa: CASGTTTNEKLFF; cdr3_nt: TGCGCCAGCGGGACAACAACTAATGAAAAACTGTTTTTT
clone_size: NA; d_call: NA; j_call: TRBJ2-5; v_call: TRBV4-3; cdr3_aa: CASSQELRETQYF; cdr3_nt: TGCGCCAGCAGCCAAGAGTTACGGGAGACCCAGTACTTC
clone_size: NA; d_call: NA; j_call: TRBJ1-3; v_call: TRBV12-3/TRBV12-4; cdr3_aa: CASNTGSDTIYF; cdr3_nt: TGTGCCAGCAACACAGGGTCAGACACCATATATTTT
clone_size: NA; d_call: TRBD1; j_call: TRBJ1-6; v_call: TRBV4-1; cdr3_aa: CASSQVPGQGSSPLHF; cdr3_nt: TGCGCCAGCAGCCAGGTACCGGGACAGGGATCTTCACCCCTCCACTTT
clone_size: once; d_call: NA; j_call: TRBJ1-2; v_call: TRBV7-8; cdr3_aa: CASSLVGEKFYGYTF; cdr3_nt: TGTGCCAGCAGCTTAGTCGGAGAGAAGTTCTATGGCTACACCTTC
clone_size: few; d_call: NA; j_call: TRBJ1-5; v_call: TRBV10-3; cdr3_aa: CAIGAGPPDEQPQHF; cdr3_nt: TGTGCCATCGGGGCAGGGCCGCCTGATGAGCAGCCCCAGCATTTT
clone_size: NA; d_call: TRBD2; j_call: TRBJ2-5; v_call: TRBV11-2; cdr3_aa: CASSTGGPETQYF; cdr3_nt: TGTGCCAGCAGCACGGGGGGGCCGGAGACCCAGTACTTC
clone_size: NA; d_call: NA; j_call: TRBJ1-1; v_call: TRBV27; cdr3_aa: CASSFRGRSTEAFF; cdr3_nt: TGTGCCAGCAGTTTCAGGGGTAGGAGCACTGAAGCTTTCTTT
clone_size: NA; d_call: TRBD1; j_call: TRBJ2-1; v_call: TRBV5-1; cdr3_aa: CASSLQGAFGEQFF; cdr3_nt: TGCGCCAGCAGCTTGCAGGGGGCGTTCGGTGAGCAGTTCTTC
clone_size: NA; d_call: TRBD1; j_call: TRBJ2-7; v_call: TRBV3-1/TRBV3-2; cdr3_aa: CASSQGQGWFYEQYF; cdr3_nt: TGTGCCAGCAGCCAAGGACAGGGATGGTTCTACGAGCAGTACTTC
clone_size: once; d_call: NA; j_call: TRBJ1-1; v_call: TRBV4-1; cdr3_aa: CASSPGSIKGLNTEAFF; cdr3_nt: TGCGCCAGCAGCCCAGGAAGCATAAAAGGCCTGAACACTGAAGCTTTCTTT
clone_size: NA; d_call: NA; j_call: TRBJ2-5; v_call: TRBV18; cdr3_aa: CASSLTSYETQYF; cdr3_nt: TGTGCCAGCTCACTGACTAGTTATGAGACCCAGTACTTC
clone_size: NA; d_call: TRBD2; j_call: TRBJ2-5; v_call: TRBV7-2; cdr3_aa: CASSLAGVGTSGEIPKTQYF; cdr3_nt: TGTGCCAGCAGCTTAGCGGGGGTTGGGACTAGCGGGGAAATACCTAAGACCCAGTACTTC
clone_size: NA; d_call: NA; j_call: TRBJ1-1; v_call: TRBV25-1; cdr3_aa: CASSSHRKAFF; cdr3_nt: TGTGCCAGCTCTTCTCACAGGAAAGCTTTCTTT
clone_size: NA; d_call: NA; j_call: TRBJ1-1; v_call: TRBV7-9; cdr3_aa: CASSLVAGGGTEAFF; cdr3_nt: TGTGCCAGCAGCTTAGTGGCGGGGGGAGGCACTGAAGCTTTCTTT
clone_size: NA; d_call: TRBD1; j_call: TRBJ2-5; v_call: TRBV19; cdr3_aa: CASRQGRETQYF; cdr3_nt: TGTGCCAGCCGACAGGGGCGAGAGACCCAGTACTTC
clone_size: NA; d_call: NA; j_call: TRBJ1-4; v_call: TRBV7-8; cdr3_aa: CASSLAGAVEKLFF; cdr3_nt: TGTGCCAGCAGCTTAGCTGGGGCCGTTGAAAAACTGTTTTTT
clone_size: NA; d_call: NA; j_call: TRBJ2-7; v_call: TRBV12-3/TRBV12-4; cdr3_aa: CASTRQGWNEQYF; cdr3_nt: TGTGCCAGCACCCGCCAGGGATGGAACGAGCAGTACTTC
clone_size: NA; d_call: TRBD1; j_call: TRBJ2-1; v_call: TRBV6-5; cdr3_aa: CASQDRDSYNEQFF; cdr3_nt: TGTGCCAGCCAAGACAGGGACTCCTACAATGAGCAGTTCTTC
clone_size: NA; d_call: NA; j_call: TRBJ2-5; v_call: TRBV5-4; cdr3_aa: CASSVTGSQETQYF; cdr3_nt: TGTGCCAGCAGCGTTACCGGGAGCCAAGAGACCCAGTACTTC
clone_size: NA; d_call: NA; j_call: TRBJ2-4; v_call: TRBV7-2; cdr3_aa: CASSLAWQQGIQYF; cdr3_nt: TGTGCCAGCAGCTTAGCGTGGCAACAGGGCATTCAGTACTTC
clone_size: NA; d_call: TRBD2; j_call: TRBJ2-3; v_call: TRBV5-1; cdr3_aa: CASSWGRTSGTTDTQYF; cdr3_nt: TGCGCCAGCAGCTGGGGGAGGACTAGCGGAACCACAGATACGCAGTATTTT
clone_size: NA; d_call: NA; j_call: TRBJ1-2; v_call: TRBV6-1; cdr3_aa: CASSEFGRGGGELGYTF; cdr3_nt: TGTGCCAGCAGTGAATTTGGGCGGGGGGGAGGAGAGCTTGGCTACACCTTC
clone_size: NA; d_call: NA; j_call: TRBJ2-1; v_call: TRBV4-2; cdr3_aa: CASSQELENEQFF; cdr3_nt: TGTGCCAGCAGCCAAGAACTAGAAAATGAGCAGTTCTTC
clone_size: NA; d_call: TRBD1; j_call: TRBJ1-2; v_call: TRBV2; cdr3_aa: CASSQDRGRNYGYTF; cdr3_nt: TGTGCCAGCAGTCAGGACAGGGGGCGGAACTATGGCTACACCTTC
clone_size: NA; d_call: NA; j_call: TRBJ1-3; v_call: TRBV7-2; cdr3_aa: CASSLGFFDTDNTIYF; cdr3_nt: TGCGCCAGCAGCTTAGGTTTCTTCGACACCGATAACACCATATATTTT
clone_size: NA; d_call: NA; j_call: TRBJ1-1; v_call: TRBV5-6; cdr3_aa: CASSRGPVEAFF; cdr3_nt: TGTGCCAGCAGCCGAGGGCCGGTTGAAGCTTTCTTT
clone_size: once; d_call: NA; j_call: TRBJ2-5; v_call: TRBV9; cdr3_aa: CASSPPQRGGGETQYF; cdr3_nt: TGTGCCAGCAGCCCTCCCCAGAGGGGGGGTGGGGAGACCCAGTACTTC
clone_size: few; d_call: NA; j_call: TRBJ1-6; v_call: TRBV10-1; cdr3_aa: CASTIGGGPYNSPLHF; cdr3_nt: TGCGCCAGCACCATAGGGGGGGGTCCCTATAATTCACCCCTCCACTTT
clone_size: NA; d_call: NA; j_call: TRBJ2-5; v_call: TRBV5-1; cdr3_aa: CASSLAREVETQYF; cdr3_nt: TGCGCCAGCAGTTTGGCCAGGGAAGTAGAGACCCAGTACTTC
clone_size: NA; d_call: TRBD1; j_call: TRBJ2-3; v_call: TRBV10-1; cdr3_aa: CASSEAQGYARDTQYF; cdr3_nt: TGCGCCAGCAGTGAAGCACAGGGGTACGCAAGAGATACGCAGTATTTT
clone_size: NA; d_call: TRBD1; j_call: TRBJ1-6; v_call: TRBV2; cdr3_aa: CASTRTGYNSPLHF; cdr3_nt: TGTGCCAGCACCAGGACAGGGTATAATTCACCCCTCCACTTT
clone_size: NA; d_call: TRBD1; j_call: TRBJ2-5; v_call: TRBV2; cdr3_aa: CASSTDRWGTQYF; cdr3_nt: TGTGCCAGCAGTACGGACAGGTGGGGGACCCAGTACTTC
clone_size: NA; d_call: NA; j_call: TRBJ2-3; v_call: TRBV6-5; cdr3_aa: CASRYAGSDTQYF; cdr3_nt: TGTGCCAGCAGGTACGCAGGGTCAGATACGCAGTATTTT
clone_size: NA; d_call: NA; j_call: TRBJ1-6; v_call: TRBV6-6; cdr3_aa: CASRWTRSDNSPLHF; cdr3_nt: TGTGCCAGCAGGTGGACACGGAGTGACAATTCACCCCTCCACTTT
clone_size: NA; d_call: NA; j_call: TRBJ1-6; v_call: TRBV7-9; cdr3_aa: CASSLDGGNSPLHF; cdr3_nt: TGTGCCAGCAGCTTAGATGGGGGCAATTCACCCCTCCACTTT
clone_size: NA; d_call: NA; j_call: TRBJ2-7; v_call: TRBV18; cdr3_aa: CASSPTRKSSYEQYF; cdr3_nt: TGTGCCAGCTCACCGACTAGAAAGAGCTCCTACGAGCAGTACTTC
clone_size: NA; d_call: TRBD1; j_call: TRBJ1-2; v_call: TRBV6-1; cdr3_aa: CASSEGPGGNYGYTF; cdr3_nt: TGTGCCAGCAGTGAAGGTCCAGGGGGGAACTATGGCTACACCTTC